The 5 T cell receptor beta chains below come from one sample, sequenced in a study of T-cell reconstitution after alpha-beta-depleted transplantation in children. A library of TCRbeta sequences, prepared with unique molecular identifiers, was generated. TCRdb recomputed calls from the PCR reads with MiXCR, one row per CDR3 protein. Of 450,000 to 600,000 distinct CDR3 sequences in the sample, less than 35% were seen once. The sequences come from PBMCs from the stem cell graft donor, collected from the stem cell graft. These receptors originate from a human donor who donated a stem cell graft to a child with aplastic anemia.

V is TRBV7-2 and J is TRBJ1-3, with TRBD1 as a possible D gene (6 bases). Germline V gives CDR1 SGHTA, CDR2 FQGNSA. Trimming shortened V by 5 bases and J by 4 bases, and 18 bases separated the two germline ends. The CDR3 sequence is 16 residues long. CDR3 amino acids: CASSTRGLAGGNTIYF. The CDR3 DNA reads as TGTGCCAGCAGCACCCGGGGGCTGGCAGGGGGAAACACCATATATTTT. Full variable domain (missing parts from reference TRBV7-2 and TRBJ1-3): GAGVSQSPSNKVTEKGKDVELRCDPISGHTALYWYRQSLGQGLEFLIYFQGNSAPDKSGLPSDRFSAERTGGSVSTLTIQRTQQEDSAVYLCASSTRGLAGGNTIYFGEGSWLTVV.

The chain uses TRBV12-3 or TRBV12-4 and TRBJ1-5; maybe TRBD1 (6 bases). The CDR3 covers 17 residues. V lost 6 bases to trimming and J lost 2 bases, with 20 bases between them. The CDR3 region is CASSPGAGAGRNQPQHF. CDR3 coding DNA: TGTGCCAGCAGCCCCGGGGCAGGGGCTGGTCGCAATCAGCCCCAGCATTTT.

The table lists this clonotype with a few counts. This rearrangement joins TRBV7-9 to TRBJ2-7, with D tentatively TRBD1 (6 bases). The ends were cut back, 5 bases at V and 3 bases at J, with 11 bases in the middle. This CDR3 has 13 amino acids. Per the germline V gene, CDR1 is SEHNR and CDR2 is FQNEAQ (reference sequence). The CDR3 loop reads CASSPGQYYEQYF. The CDR3, as DNA: TGTGCCAGCAGCCCCGGACAGTACTACGAGCAGTACTTC.

This clonotype was seen many times. The chain recombines TRBV6-1 with TRBJ1-5, with 9 bases identical to TRBD1. Germline CDR1 MNHNS, CDR2 SASEGT. There are 14 residues in the CDR3. V trimming: 5 bases; J trimming: 3 bases; junction bases outside the gene matches: 2. The CDR3 protein is CASSRTGVNQPQHF. CDR3 in DNA: TGTGCCAGCAGTAGGACAGGGGTCAATCAGCCCCAGCATTTT.

There are a few counts of this clonotype. It is unclear where the CDR3 begins or ends on the DNA, so no DNA is shown, and the CDR3 is as TCRdb lists it. The chain employs TRBV7-5 and TRBJ1-5; no check of the table's D call, TRBD1, against the DNA was made. TRBV7-5 is a pseudogene locus. With termini counted, the CDR3 has 16 amino acids. The CDR3 loop reads CISVPEASRDRGSKHF.